This T cell receptor beta chain is drawn from a study of a mutant IDH1 vaccine in newly diagnosed glioma. Study in general: Patients were started on vaccination 4-6 weeks after radiotherapy alone, or with temozolomide cycles.

Sequencing was performed with immunoSEQ multiplex PCR; in TCRdb, only in-frame clones are kept and a portion is missing. The sample holds roughly 50,000 clones; around 80% are singletons and the top ten take roughly 1.8%. Germline CDR1 reads GTSNPN; CDR2 reads SVGIG (reference sequence). The ends were cut back, 4 bases at V and 2 bases at J, with 7 bases in the middle. This CDR3 region has 12 residues. Time point noted: week 5, during vaccination. Each vaccine dose was 300 ug of mutant IDH1 20-mer peptide, with topical imiquimod. Concerning this clone itself: Its specificity is not known.

This sample comprised PBMCs, obtained from a glioma patient whose treatment included an IDH1 peptide vaccine. The TCR originated in a woman in her thirties or forties with glioma. This chain connects TRBV30 to TRBJ2-3; no definite D call. The DNA of the CDR3 is TGTGCCTGGACGGAAAACACAGATACGCAGTATTTT. Amino acid sequence: CAWTENTDTQYF.